The TCR beta chain under discussion was sequenced for a study of human T cells and chemical hapten exposure. This clonotype was seen many times. The antigen remains undetermined. Time point of the sample: patch test 1, 2 weeks after DPC sensitization. Treatment denoted: therapeutic diphenylcyclopropenone sensitization with weekly scalp DPC. Before extraction, the whole blood was not fractionated, and total RNA was taken from it. As originally analysed: The number of TCRs in each sample had a median of approximately 96,000 and spanned roughly 23,224 to 750,000. TCRdb reprocessed the RACE reads with MiXCR, giving one entry per CDR3 protein. The V and J calls come from TCRdb's annotation, not from the publication. Among about 37,000 distinct CDR3 sequences listed, about 6.3% were seen once. Study conclusions and caveats: The number of TCRs over 1 in 1000 frequency stayed unchanged after DPC.

The ends were cut back, 4 bases at V and 0 bases at J, with 14 bases in the middle. From germline, CDR1 is DFQATT and CDR2 SNEGSKA (reference sequence). This CDR3 contains 15 residues. This sequence originates from a woman between 25 and 40 years old with alopecia areata. Some clones in this sample may be carry-over from other donors' samples. The specimen comprised whole blood, sampled in connection with sensitization to the hapten diphenylcyclopropenone (DPC). The chain employs TRBV20-1 and TRBJ2-3; possible D gene TRBD1, 6 bases. This CDR3 is CSAKLTGPSTDTQYF. DNA of the CDR3: TGCAGTGCTAAGTTGACAGGCCCTAGCACAGATACGCAGTATTTT.